This TCR beta chain was obtained from a study of cytomegalovirus exposure and HLA in healthy donors. The study ran its PCR with 60 Vbeta and 13 Jbeta primers. The table came from immunoSEQ multiplex PCR; TCRdb's copy has only in-frame clones and leaves some out. The sample yields about 150,000 clones, over 80% seen once. This CDR3 contains 15 residues. The V and J ends lost 1 base and 8 bases respectively, with 17 bases between them. Germline loops: CDR1 SGHAT, CDR2 FQNNGV. Sequencing was carried out using PBMCs. V gene TRBV11-2 combines with J gene TRBJ1-2; TRBD1 is a possible D gene (6 bases). This receptor was identified in a boy aged 2 to 9 in good health and CMV-seronegative. The CDR3 here is CASSLVPLTGGGYTF. Written as DNA, the CDR3 is TGTGCCAGCAGCTTAGTCCCCCTGACAGGTGGAGGCTACACCTTC.